These 9 T cell receptor beta chains came from one sample sequenced in a study of beta chain features in type 1 diabetes. Expressed TCRB transcripts got sequenced, as all isolated RNA was reverse transcribed. Produced via immunoSEQ multiplex PCR; TCRdb's table is partial and in-frame only. The sample carries approximately 140,000 clones, approximately 10% recorded once. Sequencing used central memory CD4+ T cells from blood. The receptors derive from a woman aged 40-49 years in good health.

The rearrangement joins TRBV19 to TRBJ1-4; D gene ambiguous. Trimming left V 5 bases short and J 0 bases short, with 10 bases between. The CDR3 has 15 amino acids. Germline V gene lookup returns CDR1 LNHDA and CDR2 SQIVND (reference sequence). CDR3 coding DNA: TGTGCCAGTAGTGGAGGACTGGCAACTAATGAAAAACTGTTTTTT. Translated, it gives CASSGGLATNEKLFF.

This clone was recorded a few times. The V call is TRBV5-1, the J call TRBJ2-3; 7 nucleotides align to TRBD1. Germline-derived CDR1 and CDR2 are SGHRS and YFSETQ. The length of the CDR3 is 14 residues. Trimming cost V 0 bases and J 5 bases; bases outside gene matches: 3. The CDR3 region is CASSLDRGGDTQYF. The CDR3 DNA reads as TGCGCCAGCAGCTTGGACAGGGGCGGAGATACGCAGTATTTT.

The V gene is TRBV19, the J gene TRBJ1-2, with 9 bases lining up with TRBD1. Trimming took 11 bases from V and 0 from J; bases not matched to a gene: 10. From germline, CDR1 is LNHDA and CDR2 SQIVND (reference sequence). The CDR3 has 15 amino acids. The CDR3 bases are TGTGCCGTAAGGGGACAGGGATTTACTAACTATGGCTACACCTTC. Encoded protein: CAVRGQGFTNYGYTF.

This clone was observed a few times. The same CDR3 can be traced to other DNA sequences in this sample. The CDR3 spells CASSEARETQYF. CDR3 DNA: TGTGCCAGCAGTGAAGCGAGAGAGACCCAGTACTTC. The rearrangement uses TRBV2 and TRBJ2-5; D uncertain. In germline, CDR1 is SNHLY, CDR2 FYNNEI. The germline V and J ends were trimmed by 0 bases and 4 bases, with 3 bases remaining between them. The CDR3 loop spans 12 amino acids.

The chain employs TRBV7-9 and TRBJ1-1, with 8 positions matching TRBD1. Unmatched junction bases numbered 8, after V lost 6 bases and J lost 5 bases. The V gene's germline CDR1 is SEHNR and CDR2 FQNEAQ (reference sequence). The CDR3 totals 14 residues. The CDR3 here is CASRPQGVGTEAFF. Written as DNA, the CDR3 is TGTGCCAGCAGGCCACAGGGGGTGGGGACTGAAGCTTTCTTT.

The rearrangement uses TRBV7-6 and TRBJ2-3, with D tentatively TRBD2 (7 bases). The CDR3 runs to 17 residues. V was pared by 2 bases and J by 2 bases, with 17 bases between. The germline V gene has CDR1 SGHVS and CDR2 FNYEAQ. For the CDR3, the DNA is TGTGCCAGCAGCTTATTGATACGGGGGGCCTCCACAGATACGCAGTATTTT. This sequence encodes CASSLLIRGASTDTQYF.

This clone was seen repeatedly, ten times or more. The gene calls are TRBV27 and TRBJ1-1, with D maybe TRBD1 (6 bases). V lost 4 bases and J 0 bases, leaving 18 bases between the germline ends. CDR3 length: 17 amino acids. Germline assignment: CDR1 MNHEY and CDR2 SMNVEV (reference sequence). CDR3 residues: CASSSPGHLSVNTEAFF. The CDR3 DNA reads as TGTGCCAGCAGTTCGCCGGGACACCTATCCGTGAACACTGAAGCTTTCTTT.

This clone was seen only a few times. The chain has TRBV5-1 and TRBJ1-6; 7 positions match TRBD1. The trim removed 0 bases at V and 6 bases at J, leaving 0 bases unmatched. Germline V gives CDR1 SGHRS, CDR2 YFSETQ. This CDR3 region has 14 residues. CDR3 protein: CASSLGDSNSPLHF. The CDR3 bases are TGCGCCAGCAGCTTGGGGGACAGTAATTCACCCCTCCACTTT.

This chain connects TRBV5-1 to TRBJ2-2; 12 bases fit TRBD1. The length of the CDR3 is 16 residues. V dropped 4 bases and J dropped 4; count of bases not matched to a gene: 5. CDR1 SGHRS and CDR2 YFSETQ come from the germline V gene. The DNA of the CDR3 is TGCGCCAGCAGCCGAGGGGGACAGGGGGCCACCGGGGAGCTGTTTTTT. Translation gives CASSRGGQGATGELFF.